This T cell receptor (beta chain) was recovered during a study of post-analysis software for immune sequencing data. The count of this clonotype is one. The target antigen is unknown. The library was made from cDNA and included unique molecular identifiers. It was from about 0.94 to 9.7 million T cells that 500,000 to 600,000 cDNA molecules came. TCRdb redid the calling of the PCR reads with MiXCR, one entry per CDR3 protein. Of about 200,000 distinct CDR3 sequences in the sample, 25% to 35% were seen once. Whole-study results and caveats: Controls significantly exceeded multiple sclerosis patients in normalized Chao1 diversity.

The sequencing input was blood. The clonotype was recovered from a girl under 18 with multiple sclerosis.

DNA of the CDR3: TGCAGCGTTTATGGTTATCCAACAAGTGGCTACACCTTC. It translates to CSVYGYPTSGYTF. This chain joins TRBV29-1 and TRBJ1-2; D ambiguous. There are 13 residues in the CDR3. V lost 5 bases and J lost 7, with 17 bases in between. Germline V gene sequence: CDR1 SQVTM, CDR2 ANQGSEA.